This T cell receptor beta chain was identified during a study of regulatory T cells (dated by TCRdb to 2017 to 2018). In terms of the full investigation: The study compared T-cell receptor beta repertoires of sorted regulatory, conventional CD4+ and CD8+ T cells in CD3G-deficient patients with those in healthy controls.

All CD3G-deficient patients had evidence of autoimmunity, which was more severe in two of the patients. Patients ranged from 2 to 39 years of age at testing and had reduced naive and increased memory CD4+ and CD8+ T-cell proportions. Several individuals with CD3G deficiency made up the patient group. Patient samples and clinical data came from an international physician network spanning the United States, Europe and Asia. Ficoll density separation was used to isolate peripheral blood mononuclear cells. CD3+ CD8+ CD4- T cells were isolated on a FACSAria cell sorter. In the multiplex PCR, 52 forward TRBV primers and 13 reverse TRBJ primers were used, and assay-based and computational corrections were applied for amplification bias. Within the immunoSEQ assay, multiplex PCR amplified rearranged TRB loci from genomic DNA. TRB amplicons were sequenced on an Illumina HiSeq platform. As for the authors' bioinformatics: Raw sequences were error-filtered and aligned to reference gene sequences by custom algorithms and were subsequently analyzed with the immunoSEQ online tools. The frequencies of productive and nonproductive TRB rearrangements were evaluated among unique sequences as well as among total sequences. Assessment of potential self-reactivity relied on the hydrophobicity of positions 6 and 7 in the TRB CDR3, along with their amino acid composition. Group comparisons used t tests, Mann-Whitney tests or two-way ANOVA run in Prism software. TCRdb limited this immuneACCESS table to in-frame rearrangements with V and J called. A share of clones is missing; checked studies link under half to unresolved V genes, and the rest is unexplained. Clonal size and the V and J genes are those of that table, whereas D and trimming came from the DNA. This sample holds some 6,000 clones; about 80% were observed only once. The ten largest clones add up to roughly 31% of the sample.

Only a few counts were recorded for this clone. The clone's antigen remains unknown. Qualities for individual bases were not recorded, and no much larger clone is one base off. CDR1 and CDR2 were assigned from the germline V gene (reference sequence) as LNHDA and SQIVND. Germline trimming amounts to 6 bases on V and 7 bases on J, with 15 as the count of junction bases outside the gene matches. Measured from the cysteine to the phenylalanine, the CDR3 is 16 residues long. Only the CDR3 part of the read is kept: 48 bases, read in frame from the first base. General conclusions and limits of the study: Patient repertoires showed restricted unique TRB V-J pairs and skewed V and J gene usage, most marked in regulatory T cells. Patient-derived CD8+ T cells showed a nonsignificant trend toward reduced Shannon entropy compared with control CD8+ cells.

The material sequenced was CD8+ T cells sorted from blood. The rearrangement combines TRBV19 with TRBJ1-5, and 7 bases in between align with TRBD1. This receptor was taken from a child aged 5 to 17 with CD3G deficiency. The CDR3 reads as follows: CASSPEGGHRSQPQHF. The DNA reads TGTGCCAGTAGCCCCGAAGGGGGCCACAGATCGCAGCCCCAGCATTTT.